These T cell receptor beta chains were read from a single sample in a study of beta chain features in type 1 diabetes. The method was immunoSEQ multiplex PCR; TCRdb's version includes in-frame clones alone and lacks a portion of them. The sample consists of 300,000 to 350,000 clones, approximately 14% of them appearing once. Sample: central memory CD4+ T cells from blood. The receptors were sampled from a young man in good health. The CDR3 runs from the conserved cysteine through the conserved F or W. The D gene is left open where the match is weak. Rows give clone size only sometimes, using once, few, many, or a class for an expanded clone.

TGTGCCAGCTCACAGGGGGCGAGCACAGATACGCAGTATTTT CASSQGASTDTQYF TRBJ2-3 TRBV19 few TRBD1 14
TGTGCCAGCAGTCTCGTACCACAGGGACTCCAGCCCCAGCATTTT CASSLVPQGLQPQHF TRBJ1-5 TRBV7-2 few NA 15
TGTGCCACCAGCAGAGATTTTGCAGGGAATGAGCAGTTCTTC CATSRDFAGNEQFF TRBJ2-1 TRBV15 few NA 14
TGTGCCAGCAGTCCCACAGGGGGGGCCACTGAAGCTTTCTTT CASSPTGGATEAFF TRBJ1-1 TRBV6-5 NA TRBD1 14
TGTGCCAGCTGCTTGGAGCGGTTTCTATCCTACGAGCAGTACTTC CASCLERFLSYEQYF TRBJ2-7 TRBV21-1 NA NA 15
TGTGCCAGCAGCTTGCGCCTTAACTATGGCTACACCTTC CASSLRLNYGYTF TRBJ1-2 TRBV5-4 few NA 13
TGCGCCAGCTGGATGGTACGCTACACCTTC CASWMVRYTF TRBJ1-2 TRBV5-1 few NA 10
TGTGCCAGCAGCATCCTAGCAGACAATGAGCAGTTCTTC CASSILADNEQFF TRBJ2-1 TRBV28 NA NA 13
TGTGCCAGCACCCGTGAGGCGGGGCTAGCGGGCGGGGAGCTGTTTTTT CASTREAGLAGGELFF TRBJ2-2 TRBV2 few TRBD2 16
TGTGCCAGCAGCTTAAAAGCGGGATGGGGTGAGCAGTTCTTC CASSLKAGWGEQFF TRBJ2-1 TRBV7-8 few TRBD2 14
TGTGCCAGCAGCTTCGCACAGGGAAGCCAAGAGACCCAGTACTTC CASSFAQGSQETQYF TRBJ2-5 TRBV7-8 NA NA 15
TGTGCCAGCTCCCGTTACAGGGATTCCGGGACTAGCGGACTAGGGCAGTACTTC CASSRYRDSGTSGLGQYF TRBJ2-7 TRBV18 many TRBD2 18
TGTGCCAGCAGTAGGACAGATAGCAATCAGCCCCAGCATTTT CASSRTDSNQPQHF TRBJ1-5 TRBV2 NA NA 14
TGTGCCAGCAGCCGTGACAGTTCTGGGGCCAACGTCCTGACTTTC CASSRDSSGANVLTF TRBJ2-6 TRBV7-2 few NA 15
TGTGCCAGCAGCTTAGCGAGGGTATACAATGAGCAGTTCTTC CASSLARVYNEQFF TRBJ2-1 TRBV7-2 NA NA 14
TGCAGCGTTGGGAAGGGAACGAACACTGAAGCTTTCTTT CSVGKGTNTEAFF TRBJ1-1 TRBV29-1 few NA 13
TGTGCCAGCAGCTTCGACAGGGGCGGGGGAGATACGCAGTATTTT CASSFDRGGGDTQYF TRBJ2-3 TRBV11-2 NA NA 15
TGTGCCAGCAGTACCGACAGGGGAGTTGAGACCCAGTACTTC CASSTDRGVETQYF TRBJ2-5 TRBV28 NA TRBD1 14
TGTGCCATCAGTGAGTCCGGGAGATCTGGCAATGAGCAGTTCTTC CAISESGRSGNEQFF TRBJ2-1 TRBV10-3 many NA 15
TGTGCCAGCCTAGACAGGGGACATCAGCCCCAGCATTTT CASLDRGHQPQHF TRBJ1-5 TRBV10-3 NA TRBD1 13
TGTGCCAGCAGCTTGGACCCGAGCTCCTACAATGAGCAGTTCTTC CASSLDPSSYNEQFF TRBJ2-1 TRBV5-4 NA NA 15
TGTGCCAGCAGCCCCCAGGGGGGGGAAGGGGAGACCCAGTACTTC CASSPQGGEGETQYF TRBJ2-5 TRBV7-2 few NA 15
TGTGCCAGCAGCTTAGATAGCTCCTACAATGAGCAGTTCTTC CASSLDSSYNEQFF TRBJ2-1 TRBV11-3 many NA 14
TGCGCCAGCAGTGAATCTAGCGGATATTACAATGAGCAGTTCTTC CASSESSGYYNEQFF TRBJ2-1 TRBV10-2 NA TRBD2 15
TGTGCCAGTAGATCGGGGGGCCCGCAGTATTTT CASRSGGPQYF TRBJ2-3 TRBV19 NA NA 11
TGCAGCGTTGAAACCGGGGCGAGTCAGCCCCAGCATTTT CSVETGASQPQHF TRBJ1-5 TRBV29-1 many NA 13
TGTGCCAGCAGCTTGAAAGGGTATGGCTACACCTTC CASSLKGYGYTF TRBJ1-2 TRBV7-9 NA NA 12
TGCGCCAGCAGCCTTGGACAGGGGGATCCTGGGGCCAACGTCCTGACTTTC CASSLGQGDPGANVLTF TRBJ2-6 TRBV4-1 few TRBD1 17
TGTGCCTGGAGTGTACGCCGGGGCTCTAGCAATCAGCCCCAGCATTTT CAWSVRRGSSNQPQHF TRBJ1-5 TRBV30 NA NA 16
TGTGCCAGCAGTTACTCCGACCAGCCCCAGCATTTT CASSYSDQPQHF TRBJ1-5 TRBV6-6 NA NA 12
TGTGCCAGCAGCCGGGTTGAGGGGGACGAGCAGTACTTC CASSRVEGDEQYF TRBJ2-7 TRBV5-4 few NA 13
TGTGCCAGCAGCGTGGACAGGGCCCATGGCTACACCTTC CASSVDRAHGYTF TRBJ1-2 TRBV5-5 few TRBD1 13
TGTGCCAGTAGCGTCGGGGGTGAGCAGTTCTTC CASSVGGEQFF TRBJ2-1 TRBV19 few NA 11
TGTGCCATCGGTTCGGGAGGCAGCAGGCTGGGGATAGCGGGGGACGAGCAGTACTTC CAIGSGGSRLGIAGDEQYF TRBJ2-7 TRBV10-3 NA TRBD2 19
TGTGCCAGCAGTTACCATTTTAGCGGGGCTACGCAGTATTTT CASSYHFSGATQYF TRBJ2-3 TRBV6-5 few TRBD2 14
TGTGCCACCAGCAGGGCCGGGAGCACAGATACGCAGTATTTT CATSRAGSTDTQYF TRBJ2-3 TRBV15 NA NA 14
TGTGCCAGCACGGCCAGGGGGATCTATGGCTACACCTTC CASTARGIYGYTF TRBJ1-2 TRBV6-1 few TRBD1 13
TGTGCCATCGGCGGTACAGGGACAGGGAATCGGAATGGCTACACCTTC CAIGGTGTGNRNGYTF TRBJ1-2 TRBV10-3 NA TRBD1 16
TGTGCCAGCTCACCATATTCGCGGGGGGGCCGGGATACGCAGTATTTT CASSPYSRGGRDTQYF TRBJ2-3 TRBV18 NA TRBD2 16
TGTGCCAGCTCCAGGGACAGGAAACTGTTTTTT CASSRDRKLFF TRBJ1-4 TRBV7-9 few TRBD1 11
TGTGCCAGCAGCATCACAGGGAACACCGGGGAGCTGTTTTTT CASSITGNTGELFF TRBJ2-2 TRBV6-5 few NA 14
TGTGCCAGCAGCTTGGTATCTAGCTCCCTGGGGGATACGCAGTATTTT CASSLVSSSLGDTQYF TRBJ2-3 TRBV5-8 NA NA 16
TGTGCCAGCAGTAAAGATAGCGGACACTACAATGAGCAGTTCTTC CASSKDSGHYNEQFF TRBJ2-1 TRBV6-5 NA NA 15
TGCAGCGTTGCGGTGACTGCTTCATATGGCTACACCTTC CSVAVTASYGYTF TRBJ1-2 TRBV29-1 many NA 13
TGCGCCAGCAGCCAAGATACCGGCCTCTATGGCTACACCTTC CASSQDTGLYGYTF TRBJ1-2 TRBV4-3 few NA 14
TGTGCCAGCAGCCCGGCCGGGGCTCAGAACACCGGGGAGCTGTTTTTT CASSPAGAQNTGELFF TRBJ2-2 TRBV11-3 few NA 16
TGTGCCAGCAACCCAGCGGGGGGCGCGAGGGGCTACACCTTC CASNPAGGARGYTF TRBJ1-2 TRBV7-2 NA NA 14
TGTGCCAGCAGCTTGTTTCAGGGCCTGCCTGGGGAGCAGTACTTC CASSLFQGLPGEQYF TRBJ2-7 TRBV5-6 few NA 15
TGCAGCGCCGCCGGGACTAGCGGGGGGGCGGGTAATGAGCAGTTCTTC CSAAGTSGGAGNEQFF TRBJ2-1 TRBV29-1 NA TRBD2 16
TGTGCCAGCAGTTACACCGGTGGCGGGGAGCTGTTTTTT CASSYTGGGELFF TRBJ2-2 TRBV6-5 NA NA 13
TGTGCCCGGGCGGGCACAAACTACCAAGAGACCCAGTACTTC CARAGTNYQETQYF TRBJ2-5 TRBV30 few NA 14
TGTGCCACTGCGCGGGGGCGAGATGGTGAGCAGTTCTTC CATARGRDGEQFF TRBJ2-1 TRBV6-5 NA NA 13
TGTGCCAGCAGCTTGCTCGGGACAGAGACCCAGTACTTC CASSLLGTETQYF TRBJ2-5 TRBV5-6 few NA 13